Below, 32 T cell receptor beta chains from the same sample are listed, as sequenced in a study of cytomegalovirus exposure and HLA in healthy donors. PCR primers comprised 60 Vbeta and 13 Jbeta primers. Profiling relied on immunoSEQ multiplex PCR, and the TCRdb table lists in-frame clones only, not all of them. The sample holds 130,000 to 150,000 clones, around 80% seen once. The sequenced sample consisted of PBMCs. The receptors originated from a man aged 35-49 years in good health and CMV-seronegative.

The chain is built from TRBV6-5 and TRBJ1-1, with TRBD1 as a possible D gene (5 bases). The ends were cut back, 2 bases at V and 5 bases at J, with 15 bases in the middle. The length of the CDR3 is 15 residues. CDR1 is MNHEY, CDR2 SVGAGI, per germline. The CDR3 bases are TGTGCCAGCAGTTACGAGGCTTTACCAGGGACTGAAGCTTTCTTT. Translation: CASSYEALPGTEAFF.

This chain links TRBV5-1 with TRBJ1-5, with 8 nucleotides matching TRBD1. Germline V gene sequence: CDR1 SGHRS, CDR2 YFSETQ. The CDR3 spans 14 residues. V gave up 1 base and J gave up 5 bases; unmatched junction bases: 2. CDR3 in amino acids: CASSLSGGDQPQHF. In DNA form, the CDR3 reads TGCGCCAGCAGCTTGTCAGGGGGCGATCAGCCCCAGCATTTT.

The chain recombines TRBV19 with TRBJ2-1; 7 bases match TRBD2. The V gene end was trimmed by 4 bases and the J gene end by 4 bases; junction bases not matched to a gene: 1. From germline, CDR1 is LNHDA and CDR2 SQIVND (reference sequence). The CDR3 has 13 residues. The CDR3 DNA reads as TGTGCCAGTAGTACCGGGGGGTACAATGAGCAGTTCTTC. Residues: CASSTGGYNEQFF.

V is TRBV19 and J is TRBJ1-1; TRBD1 matches 9 bases. V trimming: 4 bases; J trimming: 2 bases; junction bases outside the gene matches: 5. The germline V gene encodes CDR1 LNHDA and CDR2 SQIVND (reference sequence). This CDR3 region has 15 residues. The CDR3 nucleotides read TGTGCCAGTAGTACAAAGGGACAGGGAAACACTGAAGCTTTCTTT. It specifies CASSTKGQGNTEAFF.

The V call is TRBV4-2, the J call TRBJ2-1, with TRBD1 identical over 8 bases. Germline V lookup: CDR1 LGHNA, CDR2 YNFKEQ. The CDR3 loop spans 15 amino acids. V was clipped by 4 bases and J by 2 bases; unmatched bases: 4. The DNA for the CDR3 is TGTGCCAGCAGCCCTGGACAGGGCACCTACAATGAGCAGTTCTTC. Translated, it gives CASSPGQGTYNEQFF.

This chain joins TRBV5-1 and TRBJ1-4; 7 nucleotides match TRBD1. CDR3 length equals 14 residues. Per the germline V gene, CDR1 is SGHRS and CDR2 is YFSETQ. V shed 2 bases, J shed 8 bases, and the junction held 6 bases outside the gene matches. The CDR3 sequence: CASSFGTAEEKLFF. DNA for the CDR3: TGCGCCAGCAGCTTCGGGACAGCGGAGGAAAAACTGTTTTTT.

The chain has TRBV18 and TRBJ2-7, with a tentative D call TRBD2 (5 bases). This CDR3 has 14 residues. The germline gives CDR1 KGHSH, CDR2 LQKENI. The V end was cut by 4 bases, the J end by 2 bases, with 12 bases between. The DNA of the CDR3 is TGTGCCAGCTCACGAACCGGGGTAGCCTACGAGCAGTACTTC. Translation gives CASSRTGVAYEQYF.

The chain employs TRBV29-1 and TRBJ2-4; possible D gene TRBD1, 5 bases. CDR1 is SQVTM, CDR2 ANQGSEA, per germline. V lost 4 bases and J 0 bases, leaving 16 bases between the germline ends. The CDR3 runs to 16 residues. CDR3 sequence (DNA): TGCAGCGTTGTGCGCACAGGTGGTCTAGCCAAAAACATTCAGTACTTC. Its protein product is CSVVRTGGLAKNIQYF.

V and J are TRBV4-3 and TRBJ2-5; 16 bases are shared with TRBD2. Germline V gives CDR1 LGHNA, CDR2 YSLEER. Trimming removed 4 bases from V and 5 bases from J; junction bases left unmatched: 13. This CDR3 region has 19 residues. For the CDR3, the DNA is TGCGCCAGCAGCCCAACGTCCGGGACTAGCGGGGGGGCCGAGGAGACCCAGTACTTC. Translation: CASSPTSGTSGGAEETQYF.

About this clone itself: Compared with germline, one end of the junction differs, possibly owing to a read error. The gene calls are TRBV7-6 and TRBJ2-5; 10 positions agree with TRBD2. The CDR3 has 16 amino acids. Germline V lookup: CDR1 SGHVS, CDR2 FNYEAQ. As DNA, the CDR3 is TGTGCCAGCAGCCCCCTTAGCGGGGGGCCCCTAGAGGCCCAGTACTTC. Translating it yields CASSPLSGGPLEAQYF.

The gene calls are TRBV2 and TRBJ2-5; D is ambiguous. V shed 5 bases and J shed 3 bases, with 7 bases lying between them. This CDR3 spans 12 amino acids. Germline assignment: CDR1 SNHLY and CDR2 FYNNEI. The CDR3 DNA reads TGTGCCAGCAGTTGGGCAGAAGAGACCCAGTACTTC. It translates to CASSWAEETQYF. The variable domain in full, with the rest retrieved from reference TRBV2 and TRBJ2-5, is EPEVTQTPSHQVTQMGQEVILRCVPISNHLYFYWYRQILGQKVEFLVSFYNNEISEKSEIFDDQFSVERPDGSNFTLKIRSTKLEDSAMYFCASSWAEETQYFGPGTRLLVL.

The rearrangement links TRBV14 to TRBJ1-6; 10 nucleotides match TRBD1. This CDR3 comprises 15 residues. Germline V gene lookup returns CDR1 SGHDN and CDR2 FVKESK. Trimming removed 0 bases from V and 9 bases from J; junction bases left unmatched: 2. Here the CDR3 reads CASSQDRTGGSPLHF. The CDR3 bases are TGTGCCAGCAGCCAAGATCGGACAGGGGGTTCACCCCTCCACTTT.

J is TRBJ2-5 and V is TRBV19; the match to TRBD2 covers 7 bases. This CDR3 is 15 amino acids long. CDR1 is LNHDA and CDR2 is SQIVND in the germline V gene (reference sequence). Trimming cost V 7 bases and J 4 bases; bases outside gene matches: 12. The CDR3 nucleotides read TGTGCCAGTACCCCGGGGGGACTTACAGCAGAGACCCAGTACTTC. This sequence encodes CASTPGGLTAETQYF.

V is TRBV7-2 and J is TRBJ2-5; D gene uncertain. V lost 1 base to trimming and J lost 7 bases, with 4 bases between them. Germline V lookup: CDR1 SGHTA, CDR2 FQGNSA. The CDR3 loop spans 11 amino acids. The CDR3 coding sequence is TGTGCCAGCAGCTTAGAGCCGACCCAGTACTTC. Its protein is CASSLEPTQYF.

The chain carries TRBV5-1 and TRBJ2-3; 10 nucleotides line up with TRBD2. Per germline, CDR1 SGHRS and CDR2 YFSETQ. The CDR3 spans 16 residues. V lost 1 base and J lost 1; bases outside the gene matches: 3. The CDR3 bases are TGCGCCAGCAGCTTGTCTAGCGGGGGCCGCACAGATACGCAGTATTTT. Translation: CASSLSSGGRTDTQYF.

This clone has more than one count but fewer than ten. CDR3 amino acids: CASSFGLAAQITDTQYF. CDR3 in DNA: TGCGCCAGCAGCTTCGGACTAGCGGCCCAGATCACAGATACGCAGTATTTT. The gene calls are TRBV5-1 and TRBJ2-3; 10 bases agree with TRBD2. The V segment lost 2 bases and the J segment 2 bases; nucleotides outside the gene matches: 8. The germline V gene encodes CDR1 SGHRS and CDR2 YFSETQ. The CDR3 runs 17 residues.

The chain is built from TRBV2 and TRBJ2-1; 10 bases fit TRBD1. Germline V gene sequence: CDR1 SNHLY, CDR2 FYNNEI. The V and J ends lost 7 bases and 6 bases, in that order; junction bases with no gene match: 9. The CDR3 totals 15 residues. The CDR3: CASKARDRGVNEQFF. DNA for the CDR3: TGTGCCAGCAAAGCCCGGGACAGGGGCGTCAATGAGCAGTTCTTC.

With respect to this clone: The missing conserved phenylalanine or tryptophan at the end of this CDR3 makes a read error likely. The limits of the CDR3 on the DNA are not certain, so only TCRdb's listed CDR3 is given. The V call is TRBV7-2, the J call TRBJ2-7; the table assigns TRBD2, which was not confirmed against the DNA. The CDR3 adds up to 8 amino acids, both ends counted. Germline CDR1 is SGHTA and CDR2 is FQGNSA. The CDR3 is CASSSGTG.

V gene TRBV9 combines with J gene TRBJ2-1, with TRBD2 matching 13 bases. V dropped 3 bases and J dropped 4; count of bases not matched to a gene: 7. Looked up from germline, CDR1 is SGDLS and CDR2 is YYNGEE. The CDR3 contains 17 residues. DNA for the CDR3: TGTGCCAGCAGCGGACGGACTAGCGGGGGACCTTACAATGAGCAGTTCTTC. It yields the protein CASSGRTSGGPYNEQFF.

The chain joins TRBV29-1 to TRBJ1-1; D uncertain. V gave up 3 bases and J gave up 1 base, with 12 bases separating them. CDR1 and CDR2 from the germline V gene are SQVTM and ANQGSEA. This CDR3 is built from 14 residues. In nucleotides, the CDR3 is TGCAGCGTTGAGATGCGGGGAGGGAACACTGAAGCTTTCTTT. Protein sequence: CSVEMRGGNTEAFF.

The rearrangement links TRBV4-1 to TRBJ1-1, with D perhaps matching TRBD1 (6 bases). This CDR3 is built from 15 residues. The germline V gene has CDR1 MGHRA and CDR2 YSYEKL. The V and J ends lost 5 bases and 4 bases respectively, with 17 bases between them. The CDR3 DNA reads as TGCGCCAGCAGCAATGCGGACAGTCTGGGCACTGAAGCTTTCTTT. Protein sequence: CASSNADSLGTEAFF.

The chain couples TRBV27 to TRBJ2-7, with 7 nucleotides matching TRBD2. Trimming at V came to 1 base and at J to 5 bases, leaving 5 bases not matched to a gene. From germline, CDR1 is MNHEY and CDR2 SMNVEV (reference sequence). The CDR3 is 14 amino acids. In DNA form, the CDR3 reads TGTGCCAGCAGTTTATGGGGGGGGATCGACGAGCAGTACTTC. As protein: CASSLWGGIDEQYF.

As DNA, the CDR3 is TGTGCCAGCAGAGTCCCCTCCCGGGCGGGGGAGACCCAGTACTTC. Encoded protein: CASRVPSRAGETQYF. The chain links TRBV28 to TRBJ2-5; TRBD2 is a possible D gene (6 bases). The CDR3 is 15 amino acids. The V end was cut by 6 bases, the J end by 5 bases, with 19 bases between. CDR1 and CDR2 (germline): MDHEN, SYDVKM.

The rearrangement joins TRBV2 to TRBJ1-6; D is unresolved. The V end lost 3 bases, the J end lost 5 bases, and 11 bases lay between the germline ends. Looked up from germline, CDR1 is SNHLY and CDR2 is FYNNEI. The CDR3 totals 15 residues. The CDR3 spells CASSDSGRNNSPLHF. DNA for the CDR3: TGTGCCAGCAGTGATTCAGGAAGAAATAATTCACCCCTCCACTTT.

The chain has TRBV6-6 and TRBJ2-1; perhaps TRBD1 as D (6 bases). The ends were cut back, 4 bases at V and 6 bases at J, with 10 bases in the middle. This CDR3 has 13 amino acids. Germline V gives CDR1 MNHNY, CDR2 SVGAGI (reference sequence). DNA for the CDR3: TGTGCCAGCAGTTCCAGGGGATCCAATGAGCAGTTCTTC. Translated: CASSSRGSNEQFF.

The rearrangement joins TRBV2 to TRBJ1-6; D uncertain. Germline CDR1 is SNHLY and CDR2 is FYNNEI. This CDR3 contains 15 residues. Trimming took 6 bases from V and 9 from J, leaving 18 bases between them. The CDR3 nucleotides read TGTGCCAGCAGCGGGGAGATTTATGTTGGTTCACCCCTCCACTTT. Translation gives CASSGEIYVGSPLHF. The entire variable domain, with the rest obtained from reference TRBV2 and TRBJ1-6, is as follows: EPEVTQTPSHQVTQMGQEVILRCVPISNHLYFYWYRQILGQKVEFLVSFYNNEISEKSEIFDDQFSVERPDGSNFTLKIRSTKLEDSAMYFCASSGEIYVGSPLHFGNGTRLTVT.

This clone appeared once. The chain has TRBV2 and TRBJ1-5; tentative D call: TRBD1 (5 bases). Looked up from germline, CDR1 is SNHLY and CDR2 is FYNNEI. The CDR3 runs 13 residues. Trimming cost V 7 bases and J 4 bases, with 11 bases left between them. This CDR3 is CASIGTNNQPQHF. CDR3 coding DNA: TGTGCCAGCATCGGGACTAATAATCAGCCCCAGCATTTT.

The V gene is TRBV5-4, the J gene TRBJ2-3; TRBD1 matches at 7 bases. Germline CDR1 SGHNT, CDR2 YYREEE (reference sequence). The ends lost 6 bases at V and 3 bases at J; junction bases unmatched: 13. The CDR3 sequence is 16 residues long. CDR3 nucleotide sequence: TGTGCCAGCATCCCCGACAGGGCCAAGGGAACAGATACGCAGTATTTT. Protein sequence: CASIPDRAKGTDTQYF.

This rearrangement joins TRBV28 to TRBJ1-5, with D possibly matching TRBD1 (6 bases). Per the germline V gene, CDR1 is MDHEN and CDR2 is SYDVKM. This CDR3 is built from 13 residues. Trimming stripped 6 bases from V and 6 bases from J, with 12 bases between. The CDR3, as DNA: TGTGCCAGCAGGCCAGGGGTTACTCAGCCCCAGCATTTT. Residues: CASRPGVTQPQHF.

The chain recombines TRBV6-1 with TRBJ1-5; D uncertain. V was clipped by 0 bases and J by 9 bases, with 12 bases between them. Germline V CDR1 and CDR2: MNHNS, SASEGT. This CDR3 comprises 14 residues. The CDR3: CASSEARGTRPQHF. The CDR3 coding sequence is TGTGCCAGCAGTGAAGCGCGGGGTACCCGGCCCCAGCATTTT.

The gene calls are TRBV29-1 and TRBJ1-1; unclear D gene. V was pared by 7 bases and J by 1 base, with 10 bases between. The germline V gene has CDR1 SQVTM and CDR2 ANQGSEA. The CDR3 runs to 12 residues. This chain's CDR3 is CSGGSRNTEAFF. The CDR3 DNA sequence: TGCAGCGGAGGGAGCCGGAACACTGAAGCTTTCTTT.

Details on this clone: Other DNA sequences in the same sample also yield this CDR3. The V gene is TRBV29-1, the J gene TRBJ2-1, with 7 positions matching TRBD1. Germline loops: CDR1 SQVTM, CDR2 ANQGSEA. V trimming: 4 bases; J trimming: 6 bases; junction bases outside the gene matches: 9. This CDR3 has 14 amino acids. The CDR3 DNA sequence: TGCAGCGTTGGTAGGGGGCCCCCCGCCAATGAGCAGTTCTTC. It specifies CSVGRGPPANEQFF.